These 8 T cell receptor beta chains share one sample of origin, sequenced in a study of shared clonotypes between healthy human individuals. TCRdb's copy holds only in-frame clones and misses some; the assay was immunoSEQ multiplex PCR. Of 2,500,000 or so clones in the sample, 80% to 95% are singletons; the top ten hold roughly 0.39%. Sequenced input: naive CD4+ T cells from PBMCs. This sample's subset: CD45RA+ positively selected. The origin of the receptors is a man in his late teens or twenties in good health. Some clones in this sample may be carry-over from other donors' samples.

The rearrangement joins TRBV7-2 to TRBJ1-1; 8 nucleotides line up with TRBD1. CDR3 length equals 17 residues. The germline gives CDR1 SGHTA, CDR2 FQGNSA. Trimming at V came to 5 bases and at J to 2 bases, leaving 13 bases not matched to a gene. This chain's CDR3 is CASSRATGALTNTEAFF. DNA of the CDR3: TGTGCCAGCAGCCGGGCGACAGGGGCGCTAACTAACACTGAAGCTTTCTTT.

The V and J genes are TRBV4-3 and TRBJ1-6; D is ambiguous. The CDR3 sequence is 13 residues long. CDR1 LGHNA and CDR2 YSLEER come from the germline V gene. Between the trimmed V and J ends, which lost 8 bases and 9 bases, there was a span of 14 bases. CDR3 bases: TGCGCCAGCCGGACCCAACTTGGTTCACCCCTCCACTTT. Protein sequence: CASRTQLGSPLHF.

The V gene is TRBV11-2, the J gene TRBJ1-2; D call uncertain. The CDR3 runs to 12 residues. The germline CDR1 and CDR2 sequences are SGHAT and FQNNGV. Trimming left V 1 base short and J 8 bases short, with 8 bases between. DNA of the CDR3: TGTGCCAGCAGCTTAGTGGTGGAGGGCTACACCTTC. This gives the protein CASSLVVEGYTF.

This chain uses TRBV5-4 with TRBJ2-3; D remains ambiguous. CDR1 is SGHNT and CDR2 is YYREEE in the germline V gene (reference sequence). This CDR3 comprises 15 residues. The V gene lost 2 bases and the J gene lost 0 bases, with 10 bases spanning the gap. This chain's CDR3 is CASSFGRSSTDTQYF. In nucleotides, the CDR3 is TGTGCCAGCAGCTTCGGCAGATCTAGCACAGATACGCAGTATTTT.

Points on this clone: This sequence may be a read error, since a much larger clone differs from it by one base. The sample contains more than one DNA sequence encoding this CDR3. The V call is TRBV11-3, the J call TRBJ1-1; D is undetermined. The germline CDR1 and CDR2 sequences are SGHNT and YENEEA. The CDR3 length is 13 residues. Deletions cut 5 bases from V and 1 base from J, with 8 bases between. CDR3 sequence (DNA): TGTGCCAGCAGCGTAGGAGGGAACACTGAAGCTTTCTTT. This codes for CASSVGGNTEAFF.

This chain links TRBV25-1 with TRBJ1-2, with 10 nucleotides matching TRBD1. Germline loops: CDR1 MGHDK, CDR2 SYGVNS. The CDR3 runs to 15 residues. Germline trimming cut 3 bases from V and 4 bases from J; bases unmatched to any gene: 5. As DNA, the CDR3 is TGTGCCAGCAGTGATGAGACAGGGGGCAGCTATGGCTACACCTTC. This gives the protein CASSDETGGSYGYTF.

The V gene is TRBV6-6, the J gene TRBJ1-2; D is unclear. The germline V gene encodes CDR1 MNHNY and CDR2 SVGAGI (reference sequence). With 3 bases removed from V and 2 bases from J, the gap between germline ends came to 10 bases. The CDR3 runs 14 residues. CDR3 sequence reads: CASSYRQANYGYTF. DNA of the CDR3: TGTGCCAGCAGTTATAGGCAGGCAAACTATGGCTACACCTTC.

The CDR3 spells CASSSLGGGYEQYF. In DNA, the CDR3 is TGTGCCAGCAGCTCGTTAGGGGGGGGATACGAGCAGTACTTC. The chain combines TRBV11-2 with TRBJ2-7, with a weak D call TRBD2 (7 bases). Germline CDR1 and CDR2: SGHAT and FQNNGV. This CDR3 has 14 amino acids. V lost 4 bases and J 4 bases, leaving 14 bases between the germline ends.